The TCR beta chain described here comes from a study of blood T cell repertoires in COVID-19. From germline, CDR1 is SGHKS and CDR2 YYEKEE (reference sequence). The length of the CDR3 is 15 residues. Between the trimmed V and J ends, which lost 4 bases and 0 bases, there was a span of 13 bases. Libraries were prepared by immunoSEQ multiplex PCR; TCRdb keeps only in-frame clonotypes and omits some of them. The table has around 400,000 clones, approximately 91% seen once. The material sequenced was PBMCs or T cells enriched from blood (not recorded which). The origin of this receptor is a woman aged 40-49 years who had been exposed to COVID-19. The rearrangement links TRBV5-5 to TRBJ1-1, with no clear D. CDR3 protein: CASSPISEMNTEAFF. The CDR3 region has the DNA TGTGCCAGCAGCCCCATCTCGGAGATGAACACTGAAGCTTTCTTT.